This passage covers 29 T cell receptor beta chains from one sample sequenced in a study of blood T cell repertoires in COVID-19. TCRdb's table, derived via immunoSEQ multiplex PCR, lists solely in-frame clones and lacks some. The repertoire holds roughly 460,000 clones, about 90% seen once, with roughly 0.78% in the top ten. Sequencing used peripheral blood. These receptors all stem from a man in his late teens or twenties with COVID-19, enrolled during active disease.

The chain employs TRBV29-1 and TRBJ2-2, with D uncertain. Germline V lookup: CDR1 SQVTM, CDR2 ANQGSEA. The CDR3 is made up of 13 amino acids. The V gene lost 5 bases and the J gene lost 2 bases, with 9 bases spanning the gap. CDR3 region: CSVTSINTGELFF. The CDR3 coding sequence is TGCAGCGTTACATCGATCAACACCGGGGAGCTGTTTTTT.

In the case of this clone: The limits of the CDR3 on the DNA are not certain, so only TCRdb's listed CDR3 is given. The CDR3 reads CASSSSGQGYEQYF. The chain is built from TRBV6-2 or TRBV6-3 and TRBJ2-7; TRBD1, as called in the table, went unchecked against the DNA. CDR1 and CDR2 from the germline V gene are MNHEY and SVGEGT. The CDR3 comprises 14 residues, both ends counted.

The J gene is TRBJ2-7, the V gene TRBV7-3, with 12 bases fitting TRBD1. The CDR3 has 16 amino acids. In germline, CDR1 is SGHTA, CDR2 FQGTGA. J gave up 7 bases and V 4 bases, and 11 bases lay outside the gene matches. The CDR3 spells CASSSSPGQGAREQYF. DNA of the CDR3: TGTGCCAGCAGCTCAAGTCCGGGACAGGGGGCGCGGGAGCAGTACTTC.

The chain employs TRBV5-1 and TRBJ1-6; maybe TRBD1 (5 bases). The ends were cut back, 6 bases at V and 7 bases at J, with 11 bases in the middle. This CDR3 region has 13 residues. From germline, CDR1 is SGHRS and CDR2 YFSETQ. CDR3 loop: CASTHGANSPLHF. The CDR3 DNA reads as TGCGCCAGCACACATGGGGCGAATTCACCCCTCCACTTT. Combining the CDR3 with reference TRBV5-1 and TRBJ1-6 gives the whole variable domain KAGVTQTPRYLIKTRGQQVTLSCSPISGHRSVSWYQQTPGQGLQFLFEYFSETQRNKGNFPGRFSGRQFSNSRSEMNVSTLELGDSALYLCASTHGANSPLHFGNGTRLTVT.

This sequence joins TRBV11-2 and TRBJ1-6; D is undetermined. The CDR3 has 16 amino acids. Between the trimmed V and J ends, which lost 4 bases and 10 bases, there was a span of 20 bases. Germline values: CDR1 SGHAT, CDR2 FQNNGV. The CDR3 loop reads CASSSEDDPFGSPLHF. CDR3 sequence (DNA): TGTGCCAGCAGCTCGGAGGACGATCCGTTTGGATCACCCCTCCACTTT.

This clone was seen once. The chain links TRBV27 to TRBJ2-7; weak D call: TRBD2 (5 bases). This CDR3 comprises 13 residues. In germline, CDR1 is MNHEY, CDR2 SMNVEV (reference sequence). V was trimmed by 6 bases and J by 4 bases, leaving 13 bases between them. CDR3 protein: CASRGEGWYEQYF. The CDR3 DNA follows: TGTGCCAGCAGGGGAGAGGGTTGGTACGAGCAGTACTTC.

J is TRBJ2-3 and V is TRBV5-8, with 9 bases fitting TRBD2. Germline loops: CDR1 SGHTS, CDR2 YDEGEE. Unmatched junction bases numbered 11, after V lost 3 bases and J lost 0 bases. The CDR3 sequence is 18 residues long. This CDR3 is CASSSIAGARTSTDTQYF. Written as DNA, the CDR3 is TGTGCCAGCAGCTCGATAGCGGGGGCAAGGACTAGCACAGATACGCAGTATTTT.

DNA of the CDR3: TGCGCCAGCTTGAGGCGGGAGGGAAATGAGCAGTTCTTC. It yields the protein CASLRREGNEQFF. The V and J genes are TRBV10-1 and TRBJ2-1; 9 bases agree with TRBD2. V lost 8 bases and J lost 7; bases outside the gene matches: 6. From germline, CDR1 is WNHNN and CDR2 SYGVQD (reference sequence). The CDR3 spans 13 residues.

For this clone: Additional DNA sequences in this sample encode the identical CDR3. V is TRBV24-1 and J is TRBJ1-2; D is undetermined. V gave up 4 bases and J gave up 1 base, with 3 bases separating them. The CDR3 runs 12 residues. Germline values: CDR1 KGHDR, CDR2 SFDVKD. The CDR3 sequence: CATSDSNYGYTF. CDR3 DNA sequence: TGTGCCACCAGTGACAGTAACTATGGCTACACCTTC.

This sequence joins TRBV2 and TRBJ1-2; 9 bases match TRBD1. This CDR3 is built from 15 residues. The V gene's germline CDR1 is SNHLY and CDR2 FYNNEI. After removal of 7 bases from V and 8 bases from J, the junction contained 14 bases not matched to a gene. CDR3: CASTNRQQGARGYTF. The CDR3 DNA reads TGTGCCAGCACGAACCGGCAACAGGGGGCACGAGGCTACACCTTC. Drawing the rest from reference TRBV2 and TRBJ1-2, the complete variable domain is EPEVTQTPSHQVTQMGQEVILRCVPISNHLYFYWYRQILGQKVEFLVSFYNNEISEKSEIFDDQFSVERPDGSNFTLKIRSTKLEDSAMYFCASTNRQQGARGYTFGSGTRLTVV.

Here the CDR3 reads CASVRDRGTDTQYF. CDR3 sequence (DNA): TGTGCCAGCGTCCGGGACAGGGGCACAGATACGCAGTATTTT. The V and J genes are TRBV6-5 and TRBJ2-3; 9 positions agree with TRBD1. Trimming cost V 8 bases and J 1 base; bases outside gene matches: 4. The length of the CDR3 is 14 residues. CDR1 is MNHEY, CDR2 SVGAGI, per germline.

The chain uses TRBV6-2 or TRBV6-3 and TRBJ1-1, with D possibly TRBD1 on 6 matching bases. Germline values: CDR1 MNHEY, CDR2 SVGEGT. V shed 5 bases and J shed 2 bases, with 9 bases lying between them. CDR3 length: 13 residues. The CDR3 sequence is CASSHGTNTEAFF. The DNA for the CDR3 is TGTGCCAGCAGTCACGGGACAAACACTGAAGCTTTCTTT.

On this clone: Other DNA sequences in the sample encode the same CDR3. The genes are TRBV9 and TRBJ2-5; 8 nucleotides match TRBD2. V shed 0 bases, J shed 5 bases, and the junction held 6 bases outside the gene matches. CDR1 and CDR2 (germline): SGDLS, YYNGEE. The CDR3 length is 15 residues. The DNA for the CDR3 is TGTGCCAGCAGCGTAGGGGCGGGAGGAGGGGAGACCCAGTACTTC. It yields the protein CASSVGAGGGETQYF. Drawing the rest from reference TRBV9 and TRBJ2-5, the complete variable domain is DSGVTQTPKHLITATGQRVTLRCSPRSGDLSVYWYQQSLDQGLQFLIQYYNGEERAKGNILERFSAQQFPDLHSELNLSSLELGDSALYFCASSVGAGGGETQYFGPGTRLLVL.

This chain connects TRBV5-5 to TRBJ2-2; 7 nucleotides agree with TRBD1. Germline CDR1 is SGHKS and CDR2 is YYEKEE (reference sequence). This CDR3 has 14 amino acids. The ends lost 4 bases at V and 6 bases at J; junction bases unmatched: 6. In nucleotides, the CDR3 is TGTGCCAGCAGCACAGGACAGGTCGCCGGGGAGCTGTTTTTT. Encoded protein: CASSTGQVAGELFF.

V usage is TRBV18 and J usage is TRBJ2-7; 9 positions agree with TRBD1. Germline V gene data show CDR1 as KGHSH and CDR2 as LQKENI. The CDR3 extends over 16 amino acids. After removal of 2 bases from V and 6 bases from J, the junction contained 11 bases not matched to a gene. The CDR3 DNA sequence: TGTGCCAGCTCACCAGCCCCGGGACAGGGCGGTAGCGAGCAGTACTTC. This sequence encodes CASSPAPGQGGSEQYF.

The chain recombines TRBV2 with TRBJ1-5; 9 bases fit TRBD1. CDR1 and CDR2 (germline): SNHLY, FYNNEI. V shed 6 bases, J shed 3 bases, and the junction held 6 bases outside the gene matches. The CDR3 runs to 15 residues. The CDR3, as DNA: TGTGCCAGCAGGGGACAGGGTTTATCCAATCAGCCCCAGCATTTT. Translating it yields CASRGQGLSNQPQHF.

This clone occurred a few times. This chain links TRBV12-3 or TRBV12-4 with TRBJ1-1; possible D gene TRBD1, 5 bases. Trimming stripped 1 base from V and 7 bases from J, with 7 bases between. The CDR3 spans 12 residues. Here the CDR3 reads CASSLGQIEAFF. The CDR3 DNA follows: TGTGCCAGCAGTTTAGGACAGATTGAAGCTTTCTTT.

This clone was picked up one time. CDR3 loop: CASSQSRGGLSPLGIYEQYF. The CDR3 DNA is TGTGCCAGCAGCCAATCTAGGGGGGGCTTATCCCCATTGGGAATCTACGAGCAGTACTTC. The J gene is TRBJ2-7, the V gene TRBV3-1 (or the pseudogene TRBV3-2), with a possible D match to TRBD2 (7 bases). Trimming left V 2 bases short and J 3 bases short, with 29 bases between. Per germline, CDR1 LGHDT and CDR2 YNNKEL (reference sequence). This CDR3 spans 20 amino acids.

This clone appeared many times. The V call is TRBV10-1, the J call TRBJ2-1, with TRBD1 identical over 7 bases. Germline CDR1 and CDR2: WNHNN and SYGVQD (reference sequence). V gave up 0 bases and J gave up 5 bases; unmatched junction bases: 10. The CDR3 runs 17 residues. The CDR3 bases are TGCGCCAGCAGTGAGTCCACAGGGGTGAGGGCACACAATGAGCAGTTCTTC. This codes for CASSESTGVRAHNEQFF.

As for this clone: Sequence at one end of the junction differs from germline and may be a read error. The rearrangement links TRBV11-2 to TRBJ2-4, with D uncertain. From germline, CDR1 is SGHAT and CDR2 FQNNGV. The CDR3 consists of 15 residues. The CDR3 sequence: CASSLDAQARNIQYF. Here the CDR3 DNA reads TGTGCCAGCAGCTTAGATGCGCAGGCCAGAAACATTCAGTACTTC.

This clone was detected only a few times. V usage is TRBV19 and J usage is TRBJ1-5, with TRBD1 identical over 9 bases. This CDR3 comprises 17 residues. Unmatched junction bases numbered 14, after V lost 4 bases and J lost 7 bases. The germline gives CDR1 LNHDA, CDR2 SQIVND (reference sequence). CDR3 residues: CASSKPRDRGCRQPQHF. Written as DNA, the CDR3 is TGTGCCAGTAGTAAGCCCCGAGACAGGGGGTGCCGCCAGCCCCAGCATTTT.

The chain has TRBV2 and TRBJ2-7, with 11 bases lining up with TRBD2. Germline trimming cut 4 bases from V and 0 bases from J; bases unmatched to any gene: 11. CDR1 is SNHLY and CDR2 is FYNNEI in the germline V gene. The CDR3 loop spans 18 amino acids. The CDR3 spells CASSVPRGTSGFSYEQYF. The DNA for the CDR3 is TGTGCCAGCAGTGTCCCTCGTGGGACTAGCGGCTTCTCCTACGAGCAGTACTTC.

V is TRBV27 and J is TRBJ2-3; TRBD2 matches at 7 bases. The CDR3 runs 15 residues. Germline assignment: CDR1 MNHEY and CDR2 SMNVEV (reference sequence). Losses at the gene ends were 2 bases for V and 2 bases for J; bases not matched to a gene: 4. CDR3 nucleotide sequence: TGTGCCAGCAGTTTAGCGGGAGCACCCACAGATACGCAGTATTTT. As protein: CASSLAGAPTDTQYF.

The gene calls are TRBV9 and TRBJ1-6, with a possible D match to TRBD1 (6 bases). The germline V gene encodes CDR1 SGDLS and CDR2 YYNGEE. Trimming left V 3 bases short and J 0 bases short, with 13 bases between. This CDR3 contains 17 residues. CDR3 sequence (DNA): TGTGCCAGCAGCGACGGACAGTCGAGCTCCTATAATTCACCCCTCCACTTT. Translation: CASSDGQSSSYNSPLHF. The full variable domain, rest sourced from reference TRBV9 and TRBJ1-6, is DSGVTQTPKHLITATGQRVTLRCSPRSGDLSVYWYQQSLDQGLQFLIQYYNGEERAKGNILERFSAQQFPDLHSELNLSSLELGDSALYFCASSDGQSSSYNSPLHFGNGTRLTVT.

This chain uses TRBV27 with TRBJ1-2; 10 bases agree with TRBD1. Looked up from germline, CDR1 is MNHEY and CDR2 is SMNVEV (reference sequence). J lost 6 bases, V lost 5 bases, and 3 bases had no gene match. CDR3 length: 13 amino acids. The CDR3 nucleotides read TGTGCCAGCAGTCAGGGGACAGGGGATGGCTACACCTTC. Its protein product is CASSQGTGDGYTF.

The chain is built from TRBV7-6 and TRBJ2-7; tentatively, D is TRBD2 (6 bases). The V gene's germline CDR1 is SGHVS and CDR2 FNYEAQ. Deletions cut 2 bases from V and 5 bases from J, with 13 bases between. The CDR3 loop spans 14 amino acids. This chain's CDR3 is CASSLYGGKDEQYF. The CDR3 region has the DNA TGTGCCAGCAGCTTATATGGCGGGAAGGACGAGCAGTACTTC. Full variable domain (remainder filled in from reference TRBV7-6 and TRBJ2-7): GAGVSQSPRYKVTKRGQDVALRCDPISGHVSLYWYRQALGQGPEFLTYFNYEAQQDKSGLPNDRFSAERPEGSISTLTIQRTEQRDSAMYRCASSLYGGKDEQYFGPGTRLTVT.

The chain carries TRBV6-2 or TRBV6-3 and TRBJ2-1; TRBD2 matches 8 bases. This CDR3 comprises 15 residues. V trimming: 5 bases; J trimming: 9 bases; junction bases outside the gene matches: 12. CDR1 and CDR2 (germline): MNHEY, SVGEGT. The chain's CDR3 is CASSPGGSGRGEQFF. The CDR3 DNA reads as TGTGCCAGCAGTCCCGGGGGCAGCGGGAGAGGTGAGCAGTTCTTC.

This clone was picked up one time. The V and J genes are TRBV5-1 and TRBJ2-7, with D possibly TRBD2 on 6 matching bases. Germline assignment: CDR1 SGHRS and CDR2 YFSETQ. This CDR3 is 16 amino acids long. Trimming stripped 4 bases from V and 0 bases from J, with 17 bases between. CDR3 sequence reads: CASSPDGTLSSYEQYF. Here the CDR3 DNA reads TGCGCCAGCAGCCCAGACGGGACTCTAAGCTCCTACGAGCAGTACTTC.

The J gene is TRBJ2-1, the V gene TRBV6-1, with 9 bases identical to TRBD2. Germline V gene data show CDR1 as MNHNS and CDR2 as SASEGT. CDR3 size: 14 residues. V shed 1 base, J shed 9 bases, and the junction held 4 bases outside the gene matches. CDR3 amino acids: CASSEGAGGGEQFF. CDR3 sequence (DNA): TGTGCCAGCAGTGAAGGGGCGGGAGGGGGTGAGCAGTTCTTC.